This is a list of T cell receptor beta chains from one sample in a study of T cells in localized non-small cell lung cancer. Clones were sequenced by immunoSEQ multiplex PCR, and TCRdb holds only the in-frame ones, with some missing. Found here are 70,000 to 100,000 clones, around 84% of them singletons; the top ten hold approximately 9.7%. The material was peripheral blood, obtained before any cancer treatment. The receptors here all came from an older female donor with stage I lung adenocarcinoma. Each CDR3 is given with its conserved first and last residue. D genes are given only for firm matches. Clone sizes are given selectively: once, few, many, or a class where the clone is expanded.

>NA|TRBJ2-3|NA|TRBV5-1
CASSLQGRADTQYF
TGCGCCAGCAGCTTGCAGGGGAGGGCAGATACGCAGTATTTT
>NA|TRBJ1-1|NA|TRBV11-3
CASSWGRKGEAFF
TGTGCCAGCAGCTGGGGACGGAAGGGAGAAGCTTTCTTT
>NA|TRBJ1-2|NA|TRBV18
CASSPETTPNYGYTF
TGTGCCAGCTCACCAGAGACAACTCCTAACTATGGCTACACCTTC
>TRBD1|TRBJ2-3|NA|TRBV19
CASSTSTGSGTDTQYF
TGTGCCAGTAGTACCTCGACAGGGAGCGGCACAGATACGCAGTATTTT
>TRBD1|TRBJ1-4|few|TRBV18
CASSPRGQGNEKLFF
TGTGCCAGCTCACCAAGAGGACAGGGTAATGAAAAACTGTTTTTT
>NA|TRBJ1-5|NA|TRBV19
CASRLESAGQGQPQHF
TGTGCCAGTAGACTCGAGTCGGCAGGGCAGGGACAGCCCCAGCATTTT
>NA|TRBJ2-1|NA|TRBV7-3
CASSLDSSYNEQFF
TGTGCCAGCAGCTTGGACAGCTCCTACAATGAGCAGTTCTTC
>NA|TRBJ1-4|NA|TRBV4-2
CASSQVWDIDEKLFF
TGTGCCAGCAGCCAGGTTTGGGACATTGATGAAAAACTGTTTTTT
>NA|TRBJ2-7|NA|TRBV18
CASSETHEQYF
TGTGCCAGCTCAGAAACCCACGAGCAGTACTTC
>TRBD1|TRBJ2-1|NA|TRBV19
CASSLDRGLYNEQFF
TGTGCCAGTAGCTTGGACAGGGGGCTCTACAATGAGCAGTTCTTC
>NA|TRBJ2-3|NA|TRBV28
CASSLERTPTQYF
TGTGCCAGCAGTTTGGAGCGTACCCCTACGCAGTATTTT
>NA|TRBJ2-7|NA|TRBV10-2
CASSGQATNYEQYF
TGCGCCAGCAGTGGACAGGCCACAAACTACGAGCAGTACTTC
>NA|TRBJ1-1|few|TRBV19
CASSIGRNTEAFF
TGTGCCAGTAGTATAGGTAGGAACACTGAAGCTTTCTTT
>NA|TRBJ2-7|NA|TRBV7-8
CASSPGRVTVDEQYF
TGTGCCAGCAGCCCGGGGCGCGTTACCGTGGACGAGCAGTACTTC
>TRBD2|TRBJ2-2|NA|TRBV29-1
CSVVVAGSNTGELFF
TGCAGCGTTGTGGTAGCGGGATCGAACACCGGGGAGCTGTTTTTT
>TRBD2|TRBJ2-1|NA|TRBV4-1
CASSPPGLAGINEQFF
TGCGCCAGCAGCCCTCCGGGACTAGCGGGGATAAATGAGCAGTTCTTC
>NA|TRBJ2-1|NA|TRBV7-8
CASSWDSNEQFF
TGTGCCAGCAGCTGGGACTCTAATGAGCAGTTCTTC
>NA|TRBJ2-7|NA|TRBV7-9
CASARDTTYEQYF
TGTGCCAGCGCCCGGGACACTACCTACGAGCAGTACTTC
>TRBD1|TRBJ2-1|NA|TRBV7-6
CASSLTRGPSEQFF
TGTGCCAGCAGCTTAACAAGGGGGCCTAGTGAGCAGTTCTTC
>TRBD2|TRBJ2-3|NA|TRBV7-6
CATAPLAGTQYF
TGTGCCACCGCCCCCCTAGCGGGAACGCAGTATTTT
>NA|TRBJ1-5|NA|TRBV6-6
CASSYVTDQPQHF
TGTGCCAGCAGTTACGTAACAGATCAGCCCCAGCATTTT
>NA|TRBJ2-3|NA|TRBV7-2
CASSLGRSTDTQYF
TGTGCCAGCAGCTTAGGACGCAGCACAGATACGCAGTATTTT
>NA|TRBJ2-2|NA|TRBV14
CASSHPGPSTFTGELFF
TGTGCCAGCAGCCACCCGGGACCCTCCACATTCACCGGGGAGCTGTTTTTT
>TRBD1|TRBJ2-2|NA|TRBV5-1
CASSRTGGANGELFF
TGCGCCAGCAGCCGGACAGGTGGAGCGAACGGGGAGCTGTTTTTT
>TRBD1|TRBJ2-3|NA|TRBV11-3
CASSRPGTGIGTDTQYF
TGTGCCAGCAGCCGTCCCGGGACAGGGATAGGCACAGATACGCAGTATTTT
>NA|TRBJ2-7|NA|TRBV6-6
CASSLIGYYEQYF
TGTGCCAGCAGTTTAATAGGGTACTACGAGCAGTACTTC
>NA|TRBJ2-3|NA|TRBV4-1
CASSQGTPYTDTQYF
TGCGCCAGCAGCCAAGGCACCCCGTACACAGATACGCAGTATTTT
>NA|TRBJ2-7|NA|TRBV4-2
CASSQDRGGSSYEQYF
TGTGCCAGCAGCCAAGATAGGGGGGGCTCGTCCTACGAGCAGTACTTC
>NA|TRBJ2-3|NA|TRBV27
CASGPYLGAQYF
TGTGCCAGCGGTCCGTACCTGGGTGCGCAGTATTTT
>TRBD2|TRBJ2-2|NA|TRBV30
CAWSGRKRASGGASNTGELFF
TGTGCCTGGAGTGGTAGGAAGCGGGCTAGCGGGGGGGCCTCGAACACCGGGGAGCTGTTTTTT
>NA|TRBJ1-4|NA|TRBV2
CASSEPGYELFF
TGTGCCAGCAGTGAACCGGGATACGAACTGTTTTTT
>NA|TRBJ2-7|NA|TRBV5-4
CASSLPGSEQYF
TGTGCCAGCAGCTTGCCTGGATCGGAGCAGTACTTC
>TRBD2|TRBJ2-3|NA|TRBV29-1
CSVLNPAGADTQYF
TGCAGCGTACTGAACCCAGCGGGAGCAGATACGCAGTATTTT
>NA|TRBJ2-3|NA|TRBV6-7
CASSYTGSTDTQYF
TGTGCCAGCAGTTACACCGGGAGCACAGATACGCAGTATTTT